This passage covers 4 T cell receptor beta chains from one sample sequenced in a study of shared clonotypes between healthy human individuals. The data were produced by immunoSEQ multiplex PCR, yet TCRdb's version contains in-frame clones alone and is incomplete. This sample has around 2.3 million clones, with about 94% found just once. Sequencing was done on a sample of naive CD4+ T cells sorted from blood. Stated subset: CD45RA+ positively selected. The receptors stem from a man aged 18 to 30 in good health.

The chain links TRBV28 to TRBJ1-5; 7 nucleotides align to TRBD1. CDR3 length: 14 residues. Germline CDR1 and CDR2: MDHEN and SYDVKM. Trimming took 6 bases from V and 6 from J; bases not matched to a gene: 8. The CDR3 region is CASRSTGESQPQHF. The CDR3 DNA reads as TGTGCCAGCAGGTCAACAGGGGAAAGTCAGCCCCAGCATTTT. Looking up the rest from reference TRBV28 and TRBJ1-5 gives the full variable domain: DVKVTQSSRYLVKRTGEKVFLECVQDMDHENMFWYRQDPGLGLRLIYFSYDVKMKEKGDIPEGYSVSREKKERFSLILESASTNQTSMYLCASRSTGESQPQHFGDGTRLSIL.

The rearrangement uses TRBV29-1 and TRBJ1-5; no clear D gene. Germline values: CDR1 SQVTM, CDR2 ANQGSEA. The CDR3 loop spans 14 amino acids. V lost 4 bases to trimming and J lost 2 bases, with 12 bases between them. The CDR3 here is CSVVWSSGNQPQHF. The DNA for the CDR3 is TGCAGCGTTGTCTGGTCCTCTGGCAATCAGCCCCAGCATTTT.

The chain links TRBV5-1 to TRBJ2-7, with 8 bases matching TRBD1. This CDR3 region has 15 residues. J lost 3 bases, V lost 2 bases, and 7 bases had no gene match. Germline loops: CDR1 SGHRS, CDR2 YFSETQ. The CDR3 coding sequence is TGCGCCAGCAGCTTAACAGGGGGATCGGGCTACGAGCAGTACTTC. Protein product: CASSLTGGSGYEQYF. Based on the CDR3 plus reference TRBV5-1 and TRBJ2-7, the full variable domain is KAGVTQTPRYLIKTRGQQVTLSCSPISGHRSVSWYQQTPGQGLQFLFEYFSETQRNKGNFPGRFSGRQFSNSRSEMNVSTLELGDSALYLCASSLTGGSGYEQYFGPGTRLTVT.

The CDR3 nucleotides read TGCGCCAGCAGCTCCGGGACAGCTAGCAATCAGCCCCAGCATTTT. As protein: CASSSGTASNQPQHF. The V call is TRBV5-1, the J call TRBJ1-5, with 7 bases lining up with TRBD1. CDR3 size: 15 residues. V was pared by 3 bases and J by 0 bases, with 3 bases of the junction left unmatched. Germline CDR1 SGHRS, CDR2 YFSETQ.